Presented here are 18 T cell receptor beta chains from one specimen sequenced in a study of T cells expressing NK-cell markers. TCRdb reprocessed the 5' RACE reads; each CDR3 protein has one entry and no DNA is given. The sample totals a few hundred thousand distinct CDR3 sequences; its top ten clones hold under 6.5%. Sequencing was carried out using blood T cells: a sorted CD56 or NKG2C T cell subset, CD4+ or CD8+ T cells, or bulk PBMC T cells (not recorded which). These receptors all come from a man aged 18-70 years in good health.

This sequence joins TRBV30 and TRBJ1-2; checking the TCRdb D call of TRBD1 is not possible without DNA. Germline-derived CDR1 and CDR2 are GTSNPN and SVGIG (reference sequence). The CDR3 contains 18 residues. The CDR3 is CAWSVRGQGDSANYGYTF.

This sequence joins TRBV5-1 and TRBJ2-7. This CDR3 is 13 amino acids long. The V gene's germline CDR1 is SGHRS and CDR2 YFSETQ. CDR3 region: CASSLASSYEQYF.

The V call is TRBV10-3, the J call TRBJ1-2; absent DNA, TCRdb's TRBD1 call cannot be checked. Germline loops: CDR1 ENHRY, CDR2 SYGVKD. The CDR3 spans 13 residues. The CDR3 reads CAIRKGTGYGYTF.

This sequence joins TRBV20-1 and TRBJ2-1; checking the TCRdb D call of TRBD2 is not possible without DNA. The CDR3 length is 15 residues. Germline CDR1 is DFQATT and CDR2 is SNEGSKA (reference sequence). The CDR3 sequence: CRGLAGGWPYNEQFF.

The chain has TRBV6-1 and TRBJ2-2; TCRdb names TRBD1, which stays unverified in the absence of DNA. Germline loops: CDR1 MNHNS, CDR2 SASEGT. The CDR3 covers 14 residues. CDR3 protein: CASSSGRGTGELFF.

This chain uses TRBV6-5 with TRBJ1-5; the D call from TCRdb, TRBD1, cannot be confirmed without DNA. This CDR3 region has 18 residues. The germline CDR1 and CDR2 sequences are MNHEY and SVGAGI. Here the CDR3 reads CASSSAGTVDIRNQPQHF.

This chain connects TRBV20-1 to TRBJ2-5; TCRdb outputs TRBD2, but without DNA this stays unchecked. Germline lookup yields CDR1 DFQATT and CDR2 SNEGSKA (reference sequence). The CDR3 sequence is 16 residues long. CDR3: CSARGGSISPQETQYF.

CDR3 region: CASSLYGQGAYEQYF. The chain is built from TRBV7-8 and TRBJ2-7; TCRdb designates TRBD1, a call that cannot be tested without DNA. This CDR3 has 15 amino acids. CDR1 and CDR2 (germline): SGHVS, FQNEAQ.

The chain has TRBV7-8 and TRBJ2-1; TCRdb indicates TRBD2, and absent DNA this call remains unverified. The CDR3 extends over 15 amino acids. Germline lookup yields CDR1 SGHVS and CDR2 FQNEAQ. CDR3 protein: CASSLGGTSFNEQFF.

This sequence joins TRBV15 and TRBJ1-2. Per germline, CDR1 LNHNV and CDR2 YYDKDF (reference sequence). The CDR3 contains 14 residues. The chain's CDR3 is CATSRDTERTGYTF. Full variable domain (rest looked up from reference TRBV15 and TRBJ1-2): DAMVIQNPRYQVTQFGKPVTLSCSQTLNHNVMYWYQQKSSQAPKLLFHYYDKDFNNEADTPDNFQSRRPNTSFCFLDIRSPGLGDTAMYLCATSRDTERTGYTFGSGTRLTVV.

The rearrangement joins TRBV7-9 to TRBJ2-6; there is no DNA to check the TCRdb D call of TRBD1. The CDR3 sequence is 17 residues long. Germline-derived CDR1 and CDR2 are SEHNR and FQNEAQ (reference sequence). CDR3 residues: CASSLVGGRTGANVLTF. The full variable domain, in which reference TRBV7-9 and TRBJ2-6 provide the parts outside the CDR3, is DTGVSQNPRHKITKRGQNVTFRCDPISEHNRLYWYRQTLGQGPEFLTYFQNEAQLEKSRLLSDRFSAERPKGSFSTLEIQRTEQGDSAMYLCASSLVGGRTGANVLTFGAGSRLTVL.

V and J are TRBV28 and TRBJ1-2; the D call of TRBD1 rests on TCRdb alone, since no DNA is present to check it. Germline V gene data show CDR1 as MDHEN and CDR2 as SYDVKM. The CDR3 extends over 14 amino acids. The CDR3 is CASSFRVVGYGYTF.

The V call is TRBV12-3 or TRBV12-4, the J call TRBJ2-7; TCRdb's D call of TRBD1 is untestable without DNA. This CDR3 is built from 14 residues. CDR3 protein: CASDPGTGGYEQYF.

The chain joins TRBV11-2 to TRBJ1-5; TCRdb reports TRBD1, a call that lacks DNA to check it against. Germline V gene data show CDR1 as SGHAT and CDR2 as FQNNGV. This CDR3 is built from 19 residues. The CDR3: CASSLGAGGHKSSNQPQHF.

The chain has TRBV7-2 and TRBJ1-1. CDR1 SGHTA and CDR2 FQGNSA come from the germline V gene. This CDR3 has 11 amino acids. CDR3: CASSLGGEAFF.

The chain employs TRBV5-1 and TRBJ2-1; TCRdb's D call, TRBD2, is unchecked because there is no DNA. Per germline, CDR1 SGHRS and CDR2 YFSETQ. This CDR3 spans 15 amino acids. The chain's CDR3 is CASSLTSGVMGEQFF.

The V call is TRBV5-1, the J call TRBJ2-7; TCRdb selects TRBD2, and the lack of DNA leaves this call unchecked. This CDR3 has 16 residues. The germline CDR1 and CDR2 sequences are SGHRS and YFSETQ. CDR3 amino acids: CASSPIAGGPQYEQYF.

V is TRBV18 and J is TRBJ2-7; TCRdb proposes TRBD2, but this gene call is untestable without DNA. The germline CDR1 and CDR2 sequences are KGHSH and LQKENI. The CDR3 contains 15 residues. The CDR3 sequence: CASSDDLQRAGGQYF.